This TCR beta chain is from a study of T cells after yellow fever vaccination. With respect to this clonotype: Its specificity is not known.

V gave up 4 bases and J gave up 2 bases; unmatched junction bases: 8. Germline lookup yields CDR1 SGHKS and CDR2 YYEKEE (reference sequence). This CDR3 spans 16 amino acids. TCRdb re-called the 5' RACE reads with MiXCR, one entry per CDR3 protein. This table has around 250,000 distinct CDR3 sequences, about 7% appearing once. Study outcomes and limitations: Repertoires sorted by FACS could include abundant clonotypes that are contaminants from the bulk population.

This specimen consisted of CD4+ T cells sorted from PBMCs, obtained 15 days after the yellow fever booster vaccination. The source of this sequence is a young man who received the YFV17D yellow fever vaccine. V and J are TRBV5-5 and TRBJ1-5; 8 bases agree with TRBD1. The CDR3 sequence: CASSQQGGGGNQPQHF. As DNA, the CDR3 is TGTGCCAGCAGCCAACAGGGGGGAGGCGGCAATCAGCCCCAGCATTTT.